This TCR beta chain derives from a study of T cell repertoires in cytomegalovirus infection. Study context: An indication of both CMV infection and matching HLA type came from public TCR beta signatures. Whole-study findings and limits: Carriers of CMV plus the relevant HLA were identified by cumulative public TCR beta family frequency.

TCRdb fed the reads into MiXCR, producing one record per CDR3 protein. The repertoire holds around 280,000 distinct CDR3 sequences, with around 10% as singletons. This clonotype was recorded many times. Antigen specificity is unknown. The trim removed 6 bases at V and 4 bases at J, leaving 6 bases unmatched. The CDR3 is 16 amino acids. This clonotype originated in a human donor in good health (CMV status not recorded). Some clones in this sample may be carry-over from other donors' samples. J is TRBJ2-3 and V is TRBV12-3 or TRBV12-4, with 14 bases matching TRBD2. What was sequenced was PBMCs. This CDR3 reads CASSTRLAGGPDTQYF. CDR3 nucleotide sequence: TGTGCCAGCAGCACTCGACTAGCGGGGGGGCCAGATACGCAGTATTTT.